This entry is about one T cell receptor (beta chain). The data stem from a study of TIL therapy for anti-PD-1-resistant metastatic lung cancer. This CDR3 spans 14 amino acids. The V end lost 6 bases, the J end lost 0 bases, and 9 bases lay between the germline ends. Germline V CDR1 and CDR2: MDHEN, SYDVKM. Specified time point: pre-treatment sample, taken before nivolumab and TIL therapy. Sequencing used immunoSEQ v3. Survey-level samples got 2 million to 2.5 million read pairs; deep-level samples got about 4.5-6.5 million. Using immunoSEQ multiplex PCR, the repertoire was profiled, and TCRdb retains in-frame clones only, with some absent. Found here are about 36,000 clones, around 67% of them singletons; the top ten hold about 6%.

The V call is TRBV28, the J call TRBJ1-5; D remains unclear. The sequenced sample was blood, obtained at baseline. The source of this sequence is a person aged 25 to 80 with non-small cell lung cancer. CDR3: CASRNLNSNQPQHF. CDR3 nucleotides: TGTGCCAGCAGAAACTTAAATAGCAATCAGCCCCAGCATTTT.